This passage covers 8 T cell receptor beta chains from one sample sequenced in a study of T cell clonality in common variable immunodeficiency. Clones were read by immunoSEQ multiplex PCR, and TCRdb kept only the in-frame ones, dropping some. The repertoire consists of 30,000 to 40,000 clones, none detected only once. What was sequenced was peripheral blood mononuclear cells. These receptors were obtained from a person aged 18-69 years in good health.

This clone was detected a few times. A read error may explain this, as a much larger clone is one base away. The CDR3 extends 3 residues past the end of the read, so its final part is completed from the germline J gene. The chain uses TRBV5-1 and TRBJ2-5; perhaps D is TRBD1 or TRBD2 (5 bases each). The germline CDR1 and CDR2 sequences are SGHRS and YFSETQ. This CDR3 has 16 amino acids. CDR3 in amino acids: CASSLQGQGGTDTQYF. The CDR3 DNA, read in part, is TGCGCCAGCAGCTTGCAGGGCCAAGGAGGCACAGATACC.

With respect to this clone: The CDR3 end lies 3 residues beyond the end of the read and is filled in from the germline J gene. The chain joins TRBV11-2 to TRBJ1-1, with a possible D match to TRBD1 (5 bases). Germline V lookup: CDR1 SGHAT, CDR2 FQNNGV. The CDR3 loop spans 15 amino acids. Trimming removed 5 bases from V and 4 bases from J, with 17 bases in between. The CDR3: CASSVFRGGSTEAFF. Partial CDR3 DNA: TGTGCCAGCAGCGTATTTCGGGGGGGGAGCACTGAA. Complete variable domain (other parts from reference TRBV11-2 and TRBJ1-1): EAGVAQSPRYKIIEKRQSVAFWCNPISGHATLYWYQQILGQGPKLLIQFQNNGVVDDSQLPKDRFSAERLKGVDSTLKIQPAKLEDSAVYLCASSVFRGGSTEAFFGQGTRLTVV.

This clone has a handful of counts. The read terminates 3 residues ahead of where the CDR3 ends, so the germline J gene completes it. This chain connects TRBV7-2 to TRBJ2-5, with TRBD2 matching 12 bases. Germline-derived CDR1 and CDR2 are SGHTA and FQGNSA. The CDR3 length is 15 residues. The J segment lost 5 bases and the V segment lost 8 bases, leaving 9 bases of the junction unmatched. The sequenced CDR3 bases are TGTGCCAGCCCCCCAAGACTAGCGGGAGAGGAGACC. Amino acids: CASPPRLAGEET. The whole CDR3 sequence is CASPPRLAGEETQYF.

This clone was found many times. With the read ending 3 residues before the CDR3 end, the germline J gene is used to fill in that end. This chain links TRBV19 with TRBJ2-7, with a tentative D call TRBD1 (6 bases). This CDR3 comprises 15 residues. V was shortened by 5 bases and J by 3 bases, with 17 bases between the two germline ends. Germline assignment: CDR1 LNHDA and CDR2 SQIVND (reference sequence). The CDR3 bases that were read are TGTGCCAGTAGTCCTACTAACAGGGAAAGCTACGAG. It codes for CASSPTNRESYE. The whole CDR3 region reads CASSPTNRESYEQYF.

This clone was counted at least ten times. Read data end 3 residues before the CDR3 end; the end is taken from the germline J gene. The genes are TRBV15 and TRBJ2-4; D is ambiguous. The CDR3 totals 19 residues. V lost 0 bases, J lost 1 base, and 19 bases lay in between. Germline V gene lookup returns CDR1 LNHNV and CDR2 YYDKDF (reference sequence). CDR3 DNA (partial): TGTGCCACCAGCAGAGATTACTTCGGTGCCAGGTTGGCCAAAAACATT. Translating it yields CATSRDYFGARLAKNI. The full CDR3 protein reads CATSRDYFGARLAKNIQYF. The complete variable domain, with remaining parts taken from reference TRBV15 and TRBJ2-4, reads DAMVIQNPRYQVTQFGKPVTLSCSQTLNHNVMYWYQQKSSQAPKLLFHYYDKDFNNEADTPDNFQSRRPNTSFCFLDIRSPGLGDTAMYLCATSRDYFGARLAKNIQYFGAGTRLSVL.

This clone showed up many times. The DNA ends 3 residues before the CDR3 does, and the rest of the CDR3 is filled in from the germline J gene. V is TRBV7-2 and J is TRBJ2-1; TRBD2 matches 10 bases. J lost 4 bases, V lost 1 base, and 1 base had no gene match. Germline V gives CDR1 SGHTA, CDR2 FQGNSA. CDR3 length equals 15 residues. CDR3 loop: CASSLGSGRYNEQFF. CDR3 DNA (partial): TGTGCCAGCAGCTTAGGTAGCGGGAGGTACAATGAG.

The sample holds many counts of this clone. The read gets to within 3 residues of the CDR3 end, and the germline J gene fills in the rest. The chain recombines TRBV2 with TRBJ2-3, with 11 positions matching TRBD2. J lost 5 bases, V lost 3 bases, and 7 bases had no gene match. Germline V lookup: CDR1 SNHLY, CDR2 FYNNEI. The CDR3 has 16 residues. CDR3 bases read: TGTGCCAGCAGTGAGGGGTTAGCGGGAGGGTTAGATACG. Translation gives CASSEGLAGGLDT. The entire CDR3 protein is CASSEGLAGGLDTQYF.

This clone was found a few times. The sequence runs out 3 residues before the end of the CDR3; the remainder is reconstructed from the germline J gene. This chain links TRBV18 with TRBJ1-1; 9 nucleotides match TRBD1. CDR1 is KGHSH and CDR2 is LQKENI in the germline V gene. There are 16 residues in the CDR3. The sequenced CDR3 bases are TGTGCCAGCTCACCAGGGACAGGGACTCTCCAAGAGACC. It specifies CASSPGTGTLQET. The whole CDR3 region reads CASSPGTGTLQETAFF.